Following are 28 T cell receptor beta chains from one sample sequenced in a study of shared clonotypes between healthy human individuals. Measured with immunoSEQ multiplex PCR; TCRdb has only the in-frame clones, and not every one. This sample yields about 2 million clones, of which around 95% are seen a single time; 0.13% belongs to the top ten. Sequences were obtained from naive CD4+ T cells sorted from blood. Described subset: CD45RA+ positively selected. These receptor sequences come from a man aged 18 to 30 in good health.

The chain has TRBV4-1 and TRBJ2-7, with TRBD2 identical over 7 bases. From germline, CDR1 is MGHRA and CDR2 YSYEKL. This CDR3 contains 17 residues. V lost 1 base, J lost 5 bases, and 14 bases stayed unmatched. The CDR3 spells CASSQAGLAAPYDEQYF. CDR3 nucleotide sequence: TGCGCCAGCAGCCAAGCCGGGCTAGCGGCTCCCTACGACGAGCAGTACTTC.

The chain carries TRBV6-1 and TRBJ1-2; TRBD1 is a possible D gene (5 bases). Germline V lookup: CDR1 MNHNS, CDR2 SASEGT. V lost 6 bases and J 4 bases, leaving 15 bases between the germline ends. This CDR3 is built from 14 residues. CDR3 protein: CASREGTGTYGYTF. The CDR3 nucleotides are TGTGCCAGCAGGGAGGGGACGGGGACCTATGGCTACACCTTC.

This sequence joins TRBV6-1 and TRBJ2-7; D perhaps matches TRBD2 (6 bases). The CDR3 has 14 amino acids. Trimming shortened V by 3 bases and J by 1 base, and 10 bases separated the two germline ends. CDR1 is MNHNS and CDR2 is SASEGT in the germline V gene. The CDR3 here is CASSEGGKSYEQYF. The DNA for the CDR3 is TGTGCCAGCAGTGAGGGGGGTAAGTCCTACGAGCAGTACTTC.

The chain recombines TRBV29-1 with TRBJ1-1, with no clear D. Trimming stripped 7 bases from V and 11 bases from J, with 20 bases between. Germline loops: CDR1 SQVTM, CDR2 ANQGSEA. The CDR3 spans 12 residues. CDR3 in DNA: TGCAGCGCTTGTATTGAGTCAAGGGAGGCTTTCTTT. As protein: CSACIESREAFF.

V is TRBV28 and J is TRBJ1-3, with TRBD1 as a possible D gene (6 bases). Trimming pared 4 bases from V and 0 bases from J, leaving 16 bases between. This CDR3 has 17 amino acids. The germline V gene encodes CDR1 MDHEN and CDR2 SYDVKM. This chain's CDR3 is CASSSPRGPYSGNTIYF. For the CDR3, the DNA is TGTGCCAGCAGTTCCCCCAGGGGCCCCTACTCTGGAAACACCATATATTTT.

This chain links TRBV7-3 with TRBJ2-2; 9 bases match TRBD2. Germline trimming cut 7 bases from V and 5 bases from J; bases unmatched to any gene: 5. Germline loops: CDR1 SGHTA, CDR2 FQGTGA. CDR3 length: 14 residues. CDR3 DNA: TGTGCCAGCACCCTAGCGGGGCGGACCGGGGAGCTGTTTTTT. This sequence encodes CASTLAGRTGELFF.

The J gene is TRBJ1-2, the V gene TRBV5-1; perhaps TRBD1 as D (6 bases). The germline gives CDR1 SGHRS, CDR2 YFSETQ. The V end lost 2 bases, the J end lost 6 bases, and 11 bases lay between the germline ends. The CDR3 has 13 amino acids. DNA of the CDR3: TGCGCCAGCAGCTTACAGGGTGGGGATGGCTACACCTTC. This sequence encodes CASSLQGGDGYTF. The entire variable domain, with the rest obtained from reference TRBV5-1 and TRBJ1-2, is as follows: KAGVTQTPRYLIKTRGQQVTLSCSPISGHRSVSWYQQTPGQGLQFLFEYFSETQRNKGNFPGRFSGRQFSNSRSEMNVSTLELGDSALYLCASSLQGGDGYTFGSGTRLTVV.

This clone was counted at least ten times. The chain is built from TRBV27 and TRBJ1-2; D unclear. The CDR3 is 13 amino acids. In germline, CDR1 is MNHEY, CDR2 SMNVEV (reference sequence). The germline V and J ends were trimmed by 5 bases and 3 bases, with 10 bases remaining between them. CDR3 sequence: CASSRDIYYGYTF. The CDR3 DNA sequence: TGTGCCAGCAGTCGCGACATCTACTATGGCTACACCTTC.

For the CDR3, the DNA is TGTGCCAGCAGTCAAGAGCCCGCACTTACGCAGTATTTT. Its translation is CASSQEPALTQYF. The chain couples TRBV6-1 to TRBJ2-3; D remains ambiguous. The CDR3 extends over 13 amino acids. V was trimmed by 5 bases and J by 8 bases, leaving 14 bases between them. Germline values: CDR1 MNHNS, CDR2 SASEGT.

In this sample, this clone turned up once. The rearrangement uses TRBV7-2 and TRBJ2-1; tentatively, D is TRBD2 (5 bases). The germline gives CDR1 SGHTA, CDR2 FQGNSA. Trimming took off 1 base at V and 3 bases at J, with 10 bases between the two ends. The CDR3 totals 15 residues. CDR3 loop: CASSLGPGIYNEQFF. CDR3 bases: TGTGCCAGCAGCTTAGGTCCCGGGATCTACAATGAGCAGTTCTTC.

The rearrangement links TRBV10-3 to TRBJ1-2; the match to TRBD1 covers 10 bases. The length of the CDR3 is 14 residues. Germline assignment: CDR1 ENHRY and CDR2 SYGVKD. V lost 3 bases and J lost 6; bases outside the gene matches: 4. CDR3 residues: CAISDGTGANGYTF. In DNA form, the CDR3 reads TGTGCCATCAGTGATGGGACAGGGGCGAATGGCTACACCTTC.

Remarks on this clone: Other DNA sequences in the same sample also yield this CDR3. The rearrangement uses TRBV20-1 and TRBJ2-5; maybe TRBD2 (6 bases). Germline V lookup: CDR1 DFQATT, CDR2 SNEGSKA (reference sequence). Trimming shortened V by 5 bases and J by 11 bases, and 9 bases separated the two germline ends. The CDR3 extends over 9 amino acids. For the CDR3, the DNA is TGCAGTGCTGGGGGGACTCAGTACTTC. It specifies CSAGGTQYF.

Regarding this clone: Other DNA sequences in the sample encode the same CDR3. The chain uses TRBV5-6 and TRBJ2-3, with D possibly matching TRBD1 (5 bases). The CDR3 is 15 amino acids. V was trimmed by 1 base and J by 0 bases, leaving 9 bases between them. Germline CDR1 SGHDT, CDR2 YYEEEE. DNA for the CDR3: TGTGCCAGCAGCTTGAGGGGATTAAGCACAGATACGCAGTATTTT. Protein product: CASSLRGLSTDTQYF.

About this clone: Other DNA sequences of this sample code for an identical CDR3. CDR3 DNA sequence: TGTGCCTGGAGTGCTACGGGGTCCTACGAGCAGTACTTC. Protein sequence: CAWSATGSYEQYF. V gene TRBV30 combines with J gene TRBJ2-7; weak D call: TRBD2 (5 bases). Germline V gives CDR1 GTSNPN, CDR2 SVGIG (reference sequence). V was pared by 1 base and J by 1 base, with 8 bases between. The CDR3 contains 13 residues.

Worth noting for this clone: This same CDR3 is encoded by further DNA sequences in the sample. The rearrangement uses TRBV10-3 and TRBJ1-5, with no clear D. This CDR3 comprises 12 residues. Germline V gene data show CDR1 as ENHRY and CDR2 as SYGVKD. Trimming shortened V by 0 bases and J by 8 bases, and 5 bases separated the two germline ends. In DNA, the CDR3 is TGTGCCATCAGTGAGTCCGGGGAGCCCCAGCATTTT. Its protein is CAISESGEPQHF.

This clone was recorded a few times. The V and J genes are TRBV28 and TRBJ1-1; D may be TRBD1 (6 bases). In germline, CDR1 is MDHEN, CDR2 SYDVKM. The CDR3 spans 14 residues. The ends were cut back, 6 bases at V and 6 bases at J, with 17 bases in the middle. CDR3 region: CASSQGGKSPEAFF. The CDR3 nucleotides are TGTGCCAGCAGCCAAGGGGGGAAGTCCCCTGAAGCTTTCTTT.

This clone was detected once. The DNA of the CDR3 is TGCGCCAGCAGACCAGGGACAGGGGTCACCGGGGAGCTGTTTTTT. This sequence encodes CASRPGTGVTGELFF. The chain has TRBV5-1 and TRBJ2-2; TRBD1 agrees at 10 bases. The V and J ends lost 5 bases and 4 bases, in that order; junction bases with no gene match: 5. This CDR3 contains 15 residues. From germline, CDR1 is SGHRS and CDR2 YFSETQ.

This clone was observed a single time. This specimen includes other DNA sequences encoding the same CDR3. The rearrangement joins TRBV7-3 to TRBJ2-3; D is uncertain. In germline, CDR1 is SGHTA, CDR2 FQGTGA. The CDR3 sequence is 12 residues long. V was cut by 2 bases and J by 4 bases, with 4 bases left in between. CDR3 nucleotides: TGTGCCAGCAGCTTAGGCGCAGATACGCAGTATTTT. Encoded protein: CASSLGADTQYF.

The chain links TRBV6-6 to TRBJ1-5; D not resolved. Germline CDR1 MNHNY, CDR2 SVGAGI (reference sequence). The CDR3 is 14 amino acids. V was shortened by 7 bases and J by 7 bases, with 17 bases between the two germline ends. The CDR3 protein is CASNHGEAKQPQHF. The DNA of the CDR3 is TGTGCCAGCAACCATGGGGAGGCCAAGCAGCCCCAGCATTTT.

The chain is built from TRBV15 and TRBJ2-3; D might be TRBD2 (6 bases). The CDR3 runs 16 residues. CDR1 and CDR2 from the germline V gene are LNHNV and YYDKDF (reference sequence). V lost 4 bases and J 1 base, leaving 15 bases between the germline ends. CDR3 nucleotides: TGTGCCACCAGCAAACTCGGGGGTAAAGGCACAGATACGCAGTATTTT. Amino acids: CATSKLGGKGTDTQYF.

The chain couples TRBV6-1 to TRBJ1-1, with TRBD1 as a possible D gene (6 bases). CDR3 size: 15 residues. CDR1 and CDR2 from the germline V gene are MNHNS and SASEGT. V was pared by 6 bases and J by 0 bases, with 14 bases between. The CDR3, as DNA: TGTGCCAGCAGCCGGGGGGGGCGCATGAACACTGAAGCTTTCTTT. The encoded protein is CASSRGGRMNTEAFF.

This clone was seen a handful of times. V and J are TRBV2 and TRBJ2-5, with a weak D call TRBD1 (5 bases). The J call could be wrong; TRBJ2-7 is a better fit for the DNA end. The CDR3 consists of 13 residues. Germline V gives CDR1 SNHLY, CDR2 FYNNEI. CDR3 in amino acids: CASSGQGVYEQYF. In DNA form, the CDR3 reads TGTGCCAGCAGTGGCCAGGGTGTTTACGAGCAGTACTTC.

In regard to this clone: Other DNA sequences of this sample code for an identical CDR3. The rearrangement links TRBV9 to TRBJ2-1; D may match TRBD1 or TRBD2 (6 bases each). The CDR3 spans 15 residues. Trimming took 0 bases from V and 1 from J, leaving 8 bases between them. Germline V lookup: CDR1 SGDLS, CDR2 YYNGEE. CDR3 protein: CASSVAGASYNEQFF. In DNA form, the CDR3 reads TGTGCCAGCAGCGTAGCGGGGGCGTCCTACAATGAGCAGTTCTTC.

This chain connects TRBV9 to TRBJ2-1; perhaps D is TRBD1 or TRBD2 (5 bases each). The CDR3 spans 11 residues. Trimming took 7 bases from V and 7 from J, leaving 9 bases between them. Germline V gene data show CDR1 as SGDLS and CDR2 as YYNGEE. CDR3 residues: CASGGKNEQFF. CDR3 in DNA: TGTGCCAGCGGGGGTAAAAATGAGCAGTTCTTC.

The CDR3 DNA sequence: TGTGCCAGCAGCCCTGGGGGGCAGAGGAATTCACCCCTCCACTTT. It yields the protein CASSPGGQRNSPLHF. The chain is built from TRBV5-4 and TRBJ1-6, with D possibly matching TRBD1 (6 bases). The ends were cut back, 4 bases at V and 7 bases at J, with 15 bases in the middle. Germline CDR1 reads SGHNT; CDR2 reads YYREEE (reference sequence). The CDR3 is 15 amino acids.

The chain links TRBV7-8 to TRBJ2-7; 8 bases map to TRBD1. CDR3 length: 14 amino acids. V lost 1 base and J lost 5; bases outside the gene matches: 4. Germline loops: CDR1 SGHVS, CDR2 FQNEAQ. The chain's CDR3 is CASSLGTGIHEQYF. For the CDR3, the DNA is TGTGCCAGCAGCTTAGGGACAGGGATCCACGAGCAGTACTTC.

The V call is TRBV6-5, the J call TRBJ2-7, with unresolved D. Germline V lookup: CDR1 MNHEY, CDR2 SVGAGI. The CDR3 covers 13 residues. Trimming pared 2 bases from V and 4 bases from J, leaving 9 bases between. The CDR3 DNA reads as TGTGCCAGCAGTTACACTGGCCAATACGAGCAGTACTTC. Residues: CASSYTGQYEQYF.

This clone appeared a single time. The chain joins TRBV7-9 to TRBJ1-1; D is unresolved. Germline values: CDR1 SEHNR, CDR2 FQNEAQ (reference sequence). The V end was cut by 8 bases, the J end by 5 bases, with 15 bases between. This CDR3 has 13 amino acids. CDR3 DNA: TGTGCCAGCCATCATTCAACAAAGACTGAAGCTTTCTTT. Translating gives CASHHSTKTEAFF.